These T cell receptor beta chains were read from a single sample in a study of regulatory T cells in long-lasting Graves disease. Via MiXCR, TCRdb re-called the multiplex PCR reads, giving one row per CDR3 protein. The sample shows fewer than 450,000 distinct CDR3 sequences, around 21% of them seen only once. The material sequenced was peripheral blood mononuclear cells (PBMCs), taken when the disease was refractory, from a patient treated with antithyroid drugs. These receptors were collected from a female donor with Graves disease. Each CDR3 is given with its conserved first and last residue. A D gene is named only where the DNA matches it firmly. The listing skips clone size in some rows; elsewhere it reads once, few, many or a size class.

CDR3 length	V gene	J gene	D gene	clone size	CDR3 DNA	CDR3 protein
12	TRBV6-1	TRBJ2-7	-	many	TGTGCCAGCAGCCAAGATAGGTACGAGCAGTACTTC	CASSQDRYEQYF
18	TRBV19	TRBJ2-4	-	-	TGTGCCAGTAGTAAAGGTCCCGGGACCGTACTAGCCAAAAACATTCAGTACTTC	CASSKGPGTVLAKNIQYF
14	TRBV28	TRBJ1-5	-	many	TGTGCCAGCAGCTTAATCCGGGACGGCCAGCCCCAGCATTTT	CASSLIRDGQPQHF
15	TRBV4-2	TRBJ1-1	TRBD1	few	TGTGCCAGCAGCCAGCCACAGGGGCCGAACACTGAAGCTTTCTTT	CASSQPQGPNTEAFF
12	TRBV29-1	TRBJ1-1	-	many	TGCAGCGTGACTCGGGGGAACACTGAAGCTTTCTTT	CSVTRGNTEAFF
13	TRBV7-8	TRBJ2-7	-	few	TGTGCCAGCAGCTTATTGAGGGACTACGAGCAGTACTTC	CASSLLRDYEQYF
14	TRBV12-3/TRBV12-4	TRBJ2-3	-	few	TGTGCCAGCAGTTTGTACAGGGCCACAGATACGCAGTATTTT	CASSLYRATDTQYF
15	TRBV28	TRBJ2-7	-	many	TGTGCCAGCGCCCCCGGACGGCACGCAGGGTACGAGCAGTACTTC	CASAPGRHAGYEQYF
14	TRBV6-1	TRBJ2-2	TRBD1	few	TGTGCCAGCAGGAATGTACAGGGGACCGGGGAGCTGTTTTTT	CASRNVQGTGELFF
16	TRBV27	TRBJ2-7	TRBD2	many	TGTGCCAGCAGTTTGGGGGCCGGGACTAGCGGGACTGAGCAGTACTTC	CASSLGAGTSGTEQYF
12	TRBV2	TRBJ2-1	-	few	TGTGCCAGCAGTGAAGAGGCCCATGAGCAGTTCTTC	CASSEEAHEQFF
17	TRBV6-5	TRBJ2-5	TRBD2	-	TGTGCCAGCAGTTACGGGATGTCTAGCGGGAGCACAGAGACCCAGTACTTC	CASSYGMSSGSTETQYF
15	TRBV7-2	TRBJ1-3	TRBD1	many	TGTGCCAGCAGCGAAATACAGGGGAACGGAAACACCATATATTTT	CASSEIQGNGNTIYF
13	TRBV10-3	TRBJ1-5	-	few	TGTGCCATCAGTGAGTCAACTGATCAGCCCCAGCATTTT	CAISESTDQPQHF
12	TRBV6-2/TRBV6-3	TRBJ2-5	-	-	TGTGCCAGCACCTCCACTAGGGAGACCCAGTACTTC	CASTSTRETQYF
13	TRBV10-3	TRBJ2-2	-	-	TGTGCCATCAGCAGCTCAGGGAACGGGGAGCTGTTTTTT	CAISSSGNGELFF
15	TRBV7-2	TRBJ2-7	TRBD2	few	TGTGCCAGCAGCTTTCCCGAGCGGGAGGCCTACGAGCAGTACTTC	CASSFPEREAYEQYF
16	TRBV4-1	TRBJ2-7	TRBD1	few	TGCGCCAGCAGCCAAGTCCGACAGGGCAACGCTTACGAGCAGTACTTC	CASSQVRQGNAYEQYF
15	TRBV20-1	TRBJ2-7	TRBD2	few	TGCAGTGCTAGAGCTAGCGGATCTGGAATCCACGAGCAGTACTTC	CSARASGSGIHEQYF
15	TRBV10-3	TRBJ2-5	TRBD1	many	TGTGCCATCAGTGAGTCCTTGGACAGGAAAGAGACCCAGTACTTC	CAISESLDRKETQYF
15	TRBV13	TRBJ2-6	-	few	TGTGCCAGCAGCTTATGGGGAACTGGGGCCAACGTCCTGACTTTC	CASSLWGTGANVLTF
16	TRBV29-1	TRBJ1-1	TRBD1	few	TGCAGCGTTCTGGCGACAGGGGTCCCATTGAACACTGAAGCTTTCTTT	CSVLATGVPLNTEAFF
15	TRBV5-6	TRBJ2-7	-	-	TGTGCCAGCAGCTTGGTGAGAAGCTGGCCCTCCGAGCAGTACTTC	CASSLVRSWPSEQYF